Described below is a single T cell receptor (beta chain) sequence and its context. Germline V CDR1 and CDR2: MDHEN, SYDVKM. The length of the CDR3 is 18 residues. V was clipped by 7 bases and J by 10 bases; unmatched bases: 25. The data derive from a study of blood T cell repertoires in COVID-19. Study-wide context: PBMCs, B-cell-depleted T cells, or T cells were the source of the cDNA or gDNA that made up the material.

In the original workflow: Reference gene primer amplification gave estimated nucleated cell counts. This table comes from immunoSEQ multiplex PCR, and its TCRdb copy is limited to in-frame clones, with some not included. That table is the source of V, J and clone size, and D and trimming were worked out from the DNA. The table has some 70,000 clones, approximately 83% seen once; the top ten hold over 1.1%. The sequenced material came from peripheral blood. The chain recombines TRBV28 with TRBJ2-1; TRBD2 matches at 7 bases. The sequence derives from a woman aged 55-69 years with acute or convalescent COVID-19. DNA for the CDR3: TGTGCCAGCACCCCGGGGGGAACAGGAACATCAGGACATGGGGAGCAGTTCTTC. Residues: CASTPGGTGTSGHGEQFF.